One sample yielded the 24 T cell receptor beta chains listed below, sequenced in a study of cytomegalovirus exposure and HLA in healthy donors. Some clones are missing from TCRdb's copy, which holds only in-frame ones; the method was immunoSEQ multiplex PCR. The table records 100,000 to 150,000 clones, 80% to 90% of them present only once. Sequences were obtained from PBMCs. The receptors originated from a woman aged 18 to 35 in good health and CMV-seronegative.

This chain links TRBV13 with TRBJ1-4; tentatively, D is TRBD1 (5 bases). Looked up from germline, CDR1 is PRHDT and CDR2 is FYEKMQ (reference sequence). With 6 bases removed from V and 4 bases from J, the gap between germline ends came to 12 bases. The length of the CDR3 is 14 residues. The CDR3 loop reads CASSYRGGNEKLFF. For the CDR3, the DNA is TGTGCCAGCAGTTATAGGGGTGGTAATGAAAAACTGTTTTTT.

The rearrangement joins TRBV5-1 to TRBJ1-4, with TRBD1 matching 8 bases. V shed 3 bases and J 7 bases; nucleotides not matched to a gene: 5. Germline CDR1 is SGHRS and CDR2 is YFSETQ. CDR3 length: 14 amino acids. CDR3 protein: CASSSGQASEKLFF. The CDR3 DNA follows: TGCGCCAGCAGCTCGGGACAGGCGAGTGAAAAACTGTTTTTT.

The chain has TRBV5-6 and TRBJ2-2; TRBD2 is a possible D gene (6 bases). Germline V gene sequence: CDR1 SGHDT, CDR2 YYEEEE. The CDR3 totals 17 residues. Trimming took off 4 bases at V and 2 bases at J, with 18 bases between the two ends. CDR3 protein: CASSRPPGRGNTGELFF. Here the CDR3 DNA reads TGTGCCAGCAGCCGACCCCCAGGGCGGGGAAACACCGGGGAGCTGTTTTTT.

The J gene is TRBJ2-4, the V gene TRBV5-4; 7 bases fit TRBD1. CDR3 length: 14 residues. Germline CDR1 and CDR2: SGHNT and YYREEE (reference sequence). Trimming cost V 2 bases and J 2 bases; bases outside gene matches: 1. The CDR3 protein is CASSLQGSKNIQYF. CDR3 coding DNA: TGTGCCAGCAGCTTACAGGGGTCCAAAAACATTCAGTACTTC.

The chain links TRBV11-2 to TRBJ2-3, with TRBD1 identical over 10 bases. The trim removed 5 bases at V and 6 bases at J, leaving 11 bases unmatched. Germline assignment: CDR1 SGHAT and CDR2 FQNNGV. CDR3 length: 16 amino acids. This CDR3 reads CASSVPGDRGNDTQYF. The DNA of the CDR3 is TGTGCCAGCAGCGTCCCTGGGGACAGGGGCAACGATACGCAGTATTTT.

This clone has only a few counts. This chain connects TRBV7-2 to TRBJ2-7; maybe TRBD2 (5 bases). Trimming cost V 5 bases and J 1 base, with 12 bases left between them. Looked up from germline, CDR1 is SGHTA and CDR2 is FQGNSA. The CDR3 covers 14 residues. The CDR3 region is CASSATLESYEQYF. As DNA, the CDR3 is TGTGCCAGCAGCGCGACACTAGAATCCTACGAGCAGTACTTC.

This clone was picked up a small number of times. The rearrangement joins TRBV7-3 to TRBJ1-2; weak D call: TRBD1 (5 bases). The V gene lost 2 bases and the J gene lost 2 bases, with 9 bases spanning the gap. This CDR3 is 14 amino acids long. In germline, CDR1 is SGHTA, CDR2 FQGTGA. The CDR3 loop reads CASSLYSGNYGYTF. The CDR3 region has the DNA TGTGCCAGCAGCTTATACTCAGGGAACTATGGCTACACCTTC.

V and J are TRBV11-2 and TRBJ1-6; tentatively, D is TRBD1 (6 bases). V lost 5 bases and J lost 6, with 17 bases in between. The germline gives CDR1 SGHAT, CDR2 FQNNGV. The CDR3 has 16 residues. The CDR3 DNA follows: TGTGCCAGCAGCCCCACGGGTACAGGGCGTAATTCACCCCTCCACTTT. Amino acid sequence: CASSPTGTGRNSPLHF.

The J gene is TRBJ1-4, the V gene TRBV15; no reliable D call. The CDR3 is 12 amino acids. Germline CDR1 and CDR2: LNHNV and YYDKDF (reference sequence). V gave up 0 bases and J gave up 8 bases, with 4 bases separating them. CDR3 DNA sequence: TGTGCCACCAGCAGAGATCAGGAAAAACTGTTTTTT. It yields the protein CATSRDQEKLFF.

The rearrangement links TRBV6-5 to TRBJ1-1; D call uncertain. This CDR3 contains 11 residues. Trimming cost V 7 bases and J 11 bases, with 14 bases left between them. Germline CDR1 and CDR2: MNHEY and SVGAGI. As DNA, the CDR3 is TGTGCCAGCACCCACGCGGGCTATGCTTTCTTT. Protein product: CASTHAGYAFF.

This clone was found once. In nucleotides, the CDR3 is TGCGCCAGCAGCCAAACAGGGTCCTACGAGCAGTACTTC. Protein sequence: CASSQTGSYEQYF. The chain combines TRBV4-1 with TRBJ2-7; TRBD1 is a possible D gene (6 bases). Trimming took off 2 bases at V and 1 base at J, with 6 bases between the two ends. Germline CDR1 reads MGHRA; CDR2 reads YSYEKL. This CDR3 is built from 13 residues.

This clone was detected only a few times. The chain uses TRBV29-1 and TRBJ2-7, with D possibly TRBD1 on 6 matching bases. The V end lost 0 bases, the J end lost 2 bases, and 20 bases lay between the germline ends. This CDR3 is built from 17 residues. Germline CDR1 SQVTM, CDR2 ANQGSEA. CDR3 protein: CSVEDLHYREPTYEQYF. The CDR3 DNA is TGCAGCGTTGAAGACCTTCACTACAGGGAACCGACCTACGAGCAGTACTTC.

The chain recombines TRBV6-5 with TRBJ2-2; D call uncertain. The CDR3 totals 14 residues. V lost 3 bases and J 4 bases, leaving 9 bases between the germline ends. CDR1 is MNHEY, CDR2 SVGAGI, per germline. CDR3 nucleotides: TGTGCCAGCAGTTATAGGTCGGGCACCGGGGAGCTGTTTTTT. It specifies CASSYRSGTGELFF.

J is TRBJ2-5 and V is TRBV5-6; tentatively, D is TRBD1 (5 bases). Germline-derived CDR1 and CDR2 are SGHDT and YYEEEE. The CDR3 covers 14 residues. V was shortened by 5 bases and J by 5 bases, with 16 bases between the two germline ends. The CDR3 sequence is CASRGVIDLETQYF. The CDR3 coding sequence is TGTGCCAGCAGAGGGGTAATAGATCTGGAGACCCAGTACTTC.

This clone was seen a single time. The rearrangement uses TRBV5-1 and TRBJ1-2, with D unclear. Trimming pared 3 bases from V and 6 bases from J, leaving 15 bases between. Germline CDR1 is SGHRS and CDR2 is YFSETQ. The CDR3 consists of 14 residues. CDR3 nucleotide sequence: TGCGCCAGCAGCTCCATGGTAATGCTAGATGGCTACACCTTC. It is translated as CASSSMVMLDGYTF.

This clone was recorded at least ten times. The V call is TRBV6-5, the J call TRBJ2-1; a weak D match, TRBD1 (5 bases). The ends were cut back, 8 bases at V and 9 bases at J, with 17 bases in the middle. The CDR3 has 13 amino acids. Germline CDR1 MNHEY, CDR2 SVGAGI. DNA for the CDR3: TGTGCCAGCTTTTGGACACAAGGTAGTGAGCAGTTCTTC. Amino acid sequence: CASFWTQGSEQFF.

V usage is TRBV5-6 and J usage is TRBJ1-3, with D possibly being TRBD1 (5 bases). Germline V CDR1 and CDR2: SGHDT, YYEEEE. The CDR3 covers 16 residues. V gave up 3 bases and J gave up 4 bases, with 17 bases separating them. The CDR3 here is CASSWRFGGFGNTIYF. The CDR3 DNA sequence: TGTGCCAGCAGCTGGAGGTTCGGGGGGTTCGGAAACACCATATATTTT.

The J gene is TRBJ2-2, the V gene TRBV2; 7 positions match TRBD2. This CDR3 has 19 amino acids. Losses at the gene ends were 6 bases for V and 0 bases for J; bases not matched to a gene: 16. CDR1 is SNHLY, CDR2 FYNNEI, per germline. CDR3 DNA sequence: TGTGCCAGCAGCGCGGGGTGGAGCTGGGGAGGGCCGAACACCGGGGAGCTGTTTTTT. Its translation: CASSAGWSWGGPNTGELFF.

The V and J genes are TRBV7-3 and TRBJ2-3; tentatively, D is TRBD2 (6 bases). Germline V gene lookup returns CDR1 SGHTA and CDR2 FQGTGA. The V end was cut by 5 bases, the J end by 4 bases, with 10 bases between. The length of the CDR3 is 13 residues. The CDR3 reads CASSLSGADTQYF. In DNA, the CDR3 is TGTGCCAGCAGCCTTAGCGGAGCAGATACGCAGTATTTT.

This chain uses TRBV10-1 with TRBJ2-7, with 7 nucleotides matching TRBD1. V trimming: 4 bases; J trimming: 4 bases; junction bases outside the gene matches: 4. The CDR3 spans 13 residues. Germline-derived CDR1 and CDR2 are WNHNN and SYGVQD (reference sequence). The CDR3 spells CASSGTGIYEQYF. The CDR3 DNA is TGCGCCAGCAGTGGGACAGGAATATACGAGCAGTACTTC.

This chain uses TRBV5-1 with TRBJ2-1; D is possibly TRBD2 (5 bases). The CDR3 covers 16 residues. V lost 4 bases, J lost 0 bases, and 14 bases lay in between. Germline values: CDR1 SGHRS, CDR2 YFSETQ. CDR3 bases: TGCGCCAGCAGCGCCCCCGAGGGCCTCTCCTACAATGAGCAGTTCTTC. Translating gives CASSAPEGLSYNEQFF.

V gene TRBV7-9 combines with J gene TRBJ2-3, with D tentatively TRBD2 (6 bases). CDR1 and CDR2 from the germline V gene are SEHNR and FQNEAQ (reference sequence). V lost 3 bases and J 5 bases, leaving 12 bases between the germline ends. The CDR3 spans 14 residues. CDR3 sequence reads: CASSFTGTGDTQYF. Here the CDR3 DNA reads TGTGCCAGCAGCTTTACCGGGACTGGAGATACGCAGTATTTT.

The rearrangement uses TRBV7-9 and TRBJ1-2; a possible D gene is TRBD1 (6 bases). V was clipped by 5 bases and J by 7 bases, with 17 bases between them. The CDR3 covers 14 residues. Germline CDR1 is SEHNR and CDR2 is FQNEAQ (reference sequence). The CDR3 nucleotides read TGTGCCAGCAGCCTAGACTCAGGGGCCTCTGGCTACACCTTC. It yields the protein CASSLDSGASGYTF.

The J gene is TRBJ1-1, the V gene TRBV9; 12 nucleotides match TRBD1. V lost 0 bases and J lost 4; bases outside the gene matches: 7. CDR1 and CDR2 (germline): SGDLS, YYNGEE. The CDR3 covers 17 residues. The CDR3 DNA reads as TGTGCCAGCAGCGTAGGTGGGACAGGGGGCTTGAGCACTGAAGCTTTCTTT. Translating it yields CASSVGGTGGLSTEAFF.